The 31 T cell receptor beta chains below all came from one sample that was sequenced in a study of T-cell memory formation after mild COVID-19. TCRdb fed the 5' RACE reads into MiXCR, producing one record per CDR3 protein. The repertoire includes a few hundred thousand distinct CDR3 sequences, about 22% of them detected once, and under 8.5% sits in the top ten. The material sequenced was PBMCs or a T cell subset sorted from them (not recorded which). The receptors were sampled from an adult woman who had mild COVID-19 (a few samples of this study predate the infection). Cell type and time point are not known.

This clonotype was seen at least ten times. This sequence joins TRBV7-9 and TRBJ2-7, with 7 bases aligning to TRBD1. From germline, CDR1 is SEHNR and CDR2 FQNEAQ (reference sequence). CDR3 length: 14 residues. Trimming removed 1 base from V and 3 bases from J; junction bases left unmatched: 3. The CDR3 loop reads CASSLGAGGYEQYF. DNA of the CDR3: TGTGCCAGCAGCTTAGGTGCAGGGGGCTACGAGCAGTACTTC.

The chain uses TRBV24-1 and TRBJ2-3, with a weak D call TRBD1 (6 bases). The CDR3 sequence is 20 residues long. Germline values: CDR1 KGHDR, CDR2 SFDVKD. The V gene lost 4 bases and the J gene lost 1 base, with 26 bases spanning the gap. CDR3 amino acids: CATSDPQSWDTTRGTDTQYF. DNA of the CDR3: TGTGCCACCAGTGACCCACAATCTTGGGACACAACTAGGGGCACAGATACGCAGTATTTT.

The chain couples TRBV7-2 to TRBJ2-7; 9 nucleotides line up with TRBD2. V shed 0 bases and J 2 bases; nucleotides not matched to a gene: 8. Germline CDR1 SGHTA, CDR2 FQGNSA. The CDR3 loop spans 17 amino acids. The CDR3: CASSLAGVSGSPYEQYF. The DNA for the CDR3 is TGTGCCAGCAGCTTAGCGGGGGTTAGCGGGAGCCCCTACGAGCAGTACTTC. The whole variable domain, filled in from reference TRBV7-2 and TRBJ2-7, reads GAGVSQSPSNKVTEKGKDVELRCDPISGHTALYWYRQSLGQGLEFLIYFQGNSAPDKSGLPSDRFSAERTGGSVSTLTIQRTQQEDSAVYLCASSLAGVSGSPYEQYFGPGTRLTVT.

This clonotype came up a few times. The chain carries TRBV7-2 and TRBJ2-1, with TRBD2 identical over 7 bases. Losses at the gene ends were 0 bases for V and 6 bases for J; bases not matched to a gene: 8. This CDR3 is 16 amino acids long. Germline CDR1 and CDR2: SGHTA and FQGNSA. CDR3 nucleotide sequence: TGTGCCAGCAGCTTAGCTCGGGGGAGGGTGGGCAATGAGCAGTTCTTC. It is translated as CASSLARGRVGNEQFF.

A few counts support this clonotype. V gene TRBV4-1 combines with J gene TRBJ2-1; 10 bases align to TRBD2. This CDR3 is built from 17 residues. The germline V gene encodes CDR1 MGHRA and CDR2 YSYEKL. Trimming took 3 bases from V and 3 from J; bases not matched to a gene: 8. The CDR3 region is CASSQGPSGGSYNEQFF. The CDR3 region has the DNA TGCGCCAGCAGCCAGGGCCCTAGCGGGGGAAGCTACAATGAGCAGTTCTTC.

The rearrangement joins TRBV27 to TRBJ1-2, with D maybe TRBD1 (6 bases). Trimming cost V 1 base and J 0 bases, with 15 bases left between them. The germline CDR1 and CDR2 sequences are MNHEY and SMNVEV (reference sequence). This CDR3 is built from 17 residues. The CDR3: CASSLLPPGQTNYGYTF. The CDR3, as DNA: TGTGCCAGCAGTTTATTGCCCCCCGGACAGACTAACTATGGCTACACCTTC.

The rearrangement joins TRBV12-3 or TRBV12-4 to TRBJ1-2; D is undetermined. V shed 1 base and J shed 3 bases, with 9 bases lying between them. This CDR3 spans 14 amino acids. CDR3 sequence (DNA): TGTGCCAGCAGTTTAGGGGTCCGTGACTATGGCTACACCTTC. This translates into CASSLGVRDYGYTF.

The J gene is TRBJ2-1, the V gene TRBV6-5; 9 nucleotides agree with TRBD1. The V gene's germline CDR1 is MNHEY and CDR2 SVGAGI. CDR3 length: 17 residues. J gave up 0 bases and V 2 bases, and 5 bases lay outside the gene matches. This chain's CDR3 is CASSYNGDRDSYNEQFF. The CDR3 DNA reads TGTGCCAGCAGTTACAATGGGGACAGGGACTCCTACAATGAGCAGTTCTTC.

A few counts support this clonotype. CDR3 in amino acids: CASSFGALETQYF. DNA for the CDR3: TGTGCCAGCAGTTTTGGAGCGCTAGAGACCCAGTACTTC. The V call is TRBV12-3 or TRBV12-4, the J call TRBJ2-5; D call uncertain. Trimming shortened V by 3 bases and J by 4 bases, and 9 bases separated the two germline ends. CDR3 length: 13 residues.

This clonotype was observed a handful of times. V gene TRBV2 combines with J gene TRBJ2-7, with 8 nucleotides matching TRBD1. V lost 2 bases, J lost 3 bases, and 3 bases stayed unmatched. The CDR3 has 14 amino acids. Per the germline V gene, CDR1 is SNHLY and CDR2 is FYNNEI. The CDR3 nucleotides are TGTGCCAGCAGTGAACAGGGACAGGACTACGAGCAGTACTTC. It translates to CASSEQGQDYEQYF.

The sample holds a few counts of this clonotype. The J gene is TRBJ1-2, the V gene TRBV7-9; TRBD1 aligns across 9 bases. This CDR3 region has 13 residues. Germline CDR1 is SEHNR and CDR2 is FQNEAQ (reference sequence). The junction had 6 bases not matched to a gene; V was cut back by 3 bases and J by 10 bases. As DNA, the CDR3 is TGTGCCAGCAGCTTTGGACGACAGGGGGACTACACCTTC. Amino acid sequence: CASSFGRQGDYTF.

In its sample, this clonotype was seen once. The chain couples TRBV9 to TRBJ1-3; D not certain. Per germline, CDR1 SGDLS and CDR2 YYNGEE. The CDR3 is 14 residues long. The ends were cut back, 0 bases at V and 2 bases at J, with 6 bases in the middle. DNA for the CDR3: TGTGCCAGCAGCGTAGATACGGCTGGAAACACCATATATTTT. Amino acids: CASSVDTAGNTIYF.

This clonotype showed up just a few times. This chain connects TRBV5-5 to TRBJ1-1; D gene unclear. Trimming removed 4 bases from V and 0 bases from J, with 13 bases in between. The CDR3 has 15 residues. Germline V gene sequence: CDR1 SGHKS, CDR2 YYEKEE (reference sequence). CDR3 loop: CASSLQTQMNTEAFF. The CDR3 region has the DNA TGTGCCAGCAGCCTCCAGACACAGATGAACACTGAAGCTTTCTTT.

This chain's CDR3 is CASSLMDTTSLVIGDTQYF. DNA of the CDR3: TGTGCCAGCAGCTTGATGGACACCACTAGCTTAGTAATCGGAGATACGCAGTATTTT. V and J are TRBV9 and TRBJ2-3; a weak D match, TRBD2 (6 bases). The length of the CDR3 is 19 residues. CDR1 is SGDLS and CDR2 is YYNGEE in the germline V gene. Trimming removed 4 bases from V and 5 bases from J, with 29 bases in between.

The J gene is TRBJ1-2, the V gene TRBV6-1; D is uncertain. The CDR3 spans 15 residues. The V end lost 7 bases, the J end lost 0 bases, and 15 bases lay between the germline ends. Per the germline V gene, CDR1 is MNHNS and CDR2 is SASEGT. CDR3 loop: CASIAGFPPNYGYTF. CDR3 coding DNA: TGTGCCAGCATCGCAGGCTTTCCCCCTAACTATGGCTACACCTTC.

This clonotype was detected many times. This chain connects TRBV9 to TRBJ2-1; 9 nucleotides align to TRBD2. This CDR3 comprises 15 residues. Germline V gene sequence: CDR1 SGDLS, CDR2 YYNGEE. The ends lost 5 bases at V and 0 bases at J; junction bases unmatched: 3. The CDR3 protein is CASSVSGSSYNEQFF. The CDR3 region has the DNA TGTGCCAGCAGTGTTAGCGGGAGCTCCTACAATGAGCAGTTCTTC.

The chain couples TRBV7-8 to TRBJ2-2; a possible D gene is TRBD1 (5 bases). Germline CDR1 reads SGHVS; CDR2 reads FQNEAQ. The CDR3 loop spans 15 amino acids. The ends were cut back, 1 base at V and 1 base at J, with 7 bases in the middle. The chain's CDR3 is CASSLVTGNTGELFF. In DNA, the CDR3 is TGTGCCAGCAGCTTAGTAACAGGGAACACCGGGGAGCTGTTTTTT.

This chain uses TRBV24-1 with TRBJ1-2, with D tentatively TRBD1 (5 bases). Trimming removed 6 bases at V and 4 bases at J, with 14 bases between. Germline values: CDR1 KGHDR, CDR2 SFDVKD. The CDR3 runs 14 residues. CDR3 residues: CATSPSGVSYGYTF. The CDR3 region has the DNA TGTGCCACCAGTCCCTCGGGGGTCAGCTATGGCTACACCTTC.

The V gene is TRBV5-1, the J gene TRBJ2-2, with D perhaps TRBD1 or TRBD2 (5 bases each). The V end was cut by 3 bases, the J end by 4 bases, with 13 bases between. In germline, CDR1 is SGHRS, CDR2 YFSETQ. The CDR3 is 15 residues long. Here the CDR3 DNA reads TGCGCCAGCAGCTCAGATGGGGGACGCACCGGGGAGCTGTTTTTT. It codes for CASSSDGGRTGELFF.

This chain links TRBV28 with TRBJ2-1; a possible D gene is TRBD2 (6 bases). The germline gives CDR1 MDHEN, CDR2 SYDVKM. The length of the CDR3 is 14 residues. With 2 bases removed from V and 5 bases from J, the gap between germline ends came to 10 bases. CDR3 in amino acids: CASSLSGPHNEQFF. Here the CDR3 DNA reads TGTGCCAGCAGTTTAAGCGGGCCTCACAATGAGCAGTTCTTC.

The chain recombines TRBV29-1 with TRBJ1-2; D is ambiguous. Germline lookup yields CDR1 SQVTM and CDR2 ANQGSEA. Trimming stripped 0 bases from V and 11 bases from J, with 22 bases between. The CDR3 sequence is 15 residues long. The CDR3 DNA is TGCAGCGTTGAAGATCCGATCCCCAAGGGCTATCGATACACCTTC. Translating it yields CSVEDPIPKGYRYTF. Drawing the rest from reference TRBV29-1 and TRBJ1-2, the complete variable domain is SAVISQKPSRDICQRGTSLTIQCQVDSQVTMMFWYRQQPGQSLTLIATANQGSEATYESGFVIDKFPISRPNLTFSTLTVSNMSPEDSSIYLCSVEDPIPKGYRYTFGSGTRLTVV.

This clonotype was counted at least ten times. The CDR3 bases are TGCAGCGTTGGGACAGGCAGAAACATTCAGTACTTC. This translates into CSVGTGRNIQYF. The chain joins TRBV29-1 to TRBJ2-4, with TRBD1 identical over 7 bases. Germline CDR1 is SQVTM and CDR2 is ANQGSEA. V shed 4 bases, J shed 6 bases, and the junction held 3 bases outside the gene matches. The CDR3 is 12 amino acids.

Regarding this clonotype: At one of its ends the junction is not consistent with the germline gene, which may arise from a read error. This sequence joins TRBV4-2 and TRBJ2-7; D unclear. Germline CDR1 is LGHNA and CDR2 is YNFKEQ. The CDR3 loop spans 13 amino acids. DNA of the CDR3: TGTGCCGGCAGCCAAGAGCCGTTGGGCGAGCAGTACTTC. Protein sequence: CAGSQEPLGEQYF.

The rearrangement joins TRBV2 to TRBJ1-6; 7 bases align to TRBD1. CDR3 length: 14 residues. Germline V lookup: CDR1 SNHLY, CDR2 FYNNEI. V lost 6 bases to trimming and J lost 9 bases; unmatched junction nucleotides: 8. CDR3: CASSDRQGGSPLHF. Written as DNA, the CDR3 is TGTGCCAGCAGCGACCGACAGGGAGGTTCACCCCTCCACTTT.

This clonotype occurred a few times. J is TRBJ2-1 and V is TRBV14; 7 bases are shared with TRBD1. V gave up 4 bases and J gave up 3 bases; unmatched junction bases: 6. The CDR3 is made up of 15 amino acids. Germline V lookup: CDR1 SGHDN, CDR2 FVKESK. The CDR3: CASSRTGVVYNEQFF. The CDR3 nucleotides read TGTGCCAGCAGCCGAACAGGGGTAGTCTACAATGAGCAGTTCTTC.

The table lists this clonotype with a few counts. V is TRBV20-1 and J is TRBJ2-3, with D possibly being TRBD1 or TRBD2 (6 bases each). Per germline, CDR1 DFQATT and CDR2 SNEGSKA (reference sequence). The CDR3 has 14 amino acids. The ends were cut back, 1 base at V and 3 bases at J, with 11 bases in the middle. CDR3 residues: CSARVPGATDTQYF. CDR3 nucleotide sequence: TGCAGTGCTAGAGTACCGGGGGCGACAGATACGCAGTATTTT.

V usage is TRBV6-1 and J usage is TRBJ2-7; possible D gene TRBD1, 6 bases. CDR3 length: 16 amino acids. The V end was cut by 1 base, the J end by 3 bases, with 16 bases between. Germline V CDR1 and CDR2: MNHNS, SASEGT. The CDR3 DNA follows: TGTGCCAGCAGTGAAGAACAGGGCGAAGGATTCTACGAGCAGTACTTC. It is translated as CASSEEQGEGFYEQYF.

The CDR3 DNA reads as TGTGCCAGCAGTATTTGGGCAACTAGCACAGATACGCAGTATTTT. This gives the protein CASSIWATSTDTQYF. This rearrangement joins TRBV27 to TRBJ2-3, with D hard to call. Per the germline V gene, CDR1 is MNHEY and CDR2 is SMNVEV (reference sequence). Deletions cut 5 bases from V and 0 bases from J, with 12 bases between. This CDR3 is 15 amino acids long.

The chain carries TRBV28 and TRBJ2-7, with a tentative D call TRBD1 (5 bases). This CDR3 has 14 amino acids. The germline CDR1 and CDR2 sequences are MDHEN and SYDVKM. Trimming removed 7 bases at V and 3 bases at J, with 16 bases between. Here the CDR3 reads CASNGQMRNYEQYF. CDR3 sequence (DNA): TGTGCCAGCAATGGACAAATGCGAAACTACGAGCAGTACTTC.

This chain connects TRBV29-1 to TRBJ2-1; TRBD2 agrees at 8 bases. Germline trimming cut 3 bases from V and 6 bases from J; bases unmatched to any gene: 4. Germline loops: CDR1 SQVTM, CDR2 ANQGSEA. The CDR3 loop spans 13 amino acids. The CDR3 loop reads CSVDTSGTNEQFF. The DNA of the CDR3 is TGCAGCGTTGACACTAGCGGCACCAATGAGCAGTTCTTC.

This clonotype was seen more than once but under ten times. J is TRBJ1-4 and V is TRBV5-1; maybe TRBD1 (5 bases). This CDR3 comprises 12 residues. V was trimmed by 0 bases and J by 11 bases, leaving 8 bases between them. Germline V gives CDR1 SGHRS, CDR2 YFSETQ. Here the CDR3 DNA reads TGCGCCAGCAGCTTGGATCAGGGCAAACTGTTTTTT. Its protein product is CASSLDQGKLFF.